The present TCR beta chain was sequenced within a study of OX40 agonist ivuxolimab in advanced cancers. Study-wide findings and caveats: Clonal expansion by week 6 occurred in CD4+ and CD8+ blood T cells (at 0.1 to 3.0 mg/kg). Expanded clones were, on average, more numerous among CD8+ T cells than CD4+.

There are 13 residues in the CDR3. V gave up 9 bases and J gave up 0 bases, with 11 bases separating them. Germline CDR1 and CDR2: MDHEN and SYDVKM. In the case of this clone: The antigen remains undetermined.

Using immunoSEQ multiplex PCR, the repertoire was profiled, and TCRdb retains in-frame clones only, with some absent. Here the sample spans about 59,000 clones, over 70% being singletons. This sequence joins TRBV28 and TRBJ1-1; D is unresolved. The source material was CD4+ or CD8+ T cells sorted from blood, sampled in a trial of the OX40 agonist ivuxolimab. This receptor was taken from an adult with an advanced solid tumor such as melanoma, head and neck, liver or kidney cancer. CDR3 sequence reads: CASRRALNTEAFF. CDR3 sequence (DNA): TGTGCCAGTCGGAGGGCCCTGAACACTGAAGCTTTCTTT.